The T cell receptor (beta chain) under discussion was sequenced for a study of T-cell reconstitution after alpha-beta-depleted transplantation in children. Remarks on this clonotype: Its antigen remains unknown.

The CDR3 has 20 residues. Germline V lookup: CDR1 MDHEN, CDR2 SYDVKM. V gave up 2 bases and J gave up 5 bases; unmatched junction bases: 21. Points from the study as a whole: There were some patients whose high TCRbeta diversity at day 60 came from surviving recipient T cells and thymic progenitors. Counts and diversity of T cells one year after transplant came mostly from newly produced T cells.

TCRbeta library construction was performed incorporating unique molecular identifiers. MiXCR, run by TCRdb on the PCR reads, gives a single entry per CDR3 protein. The table records tens of thousands of distinct CDR3 sequences, 15% to 20% of them present only once. The TCR sequence derives from a male patient aged 2-15 years who had a stem cell transplant for acute lymphoblastic leukemia, so the T cells may come from the graft donor. V usage is TRBV28 and J usage is TRBJ2-7; 10 bases align to TRBD2. Sequenced here: PBMCs, mostly from graft donor cells, sampled 360 days after TCRalphabeta/CD19-depleted stem cell transplant. CDR3 sequence: CASSLGYRTEFSGRDHEQYF. DNA of the CDR3: TGTGCCAGCAGTTTAGGGTACCGGACGGAGTTCAGCGGGAGGGACCACGAGCAGTACTTC.